This T cell receptor beta chain was recovered during a study of cytomegalovirus exposure and HLA in healthy donors. Whole-study findings and limits: Reports credit the classifier with highly specific, highly sensitive diagnosis of cytomegalovirus status. The study found most TCR sequences rare, yet found some public TCRs in many donors. Some TCR beta chains (roughly 150 of them) were listed as cytomegalovirus-associated.

Profiled with immunoSEQ multiplex PCR; TCRdb holds only in-frame clones, not every one. The sample consists of 250,000 to 350,000 clones, roughly 86% of them appearing once. This clone was recorded at least ten times. Its target is unknown. V was shortened by 3 bases and J by 3 bases, with 14 bases between the two germline ends. Germline assignment: CDR1 GTSNPN and CDR2 SVGIG (reference sequence). This CDR3 spans 15 amino acids. This rearrangement joins TRBV30 to TRBJ2-2, with a tentative D call TRBD2 (6 bases). Sequenced sample: PBMCs. This clonotype was sampled from a man between 25 and 39 years old in good health and CMV-seronegative. The CDR3 region is CAWRDYLLDTGELFF. The CDR3, as DNA: TGTGCCTGGAGGGACTACCTACTGGACACCGGGGAGCTGTTTTTT.